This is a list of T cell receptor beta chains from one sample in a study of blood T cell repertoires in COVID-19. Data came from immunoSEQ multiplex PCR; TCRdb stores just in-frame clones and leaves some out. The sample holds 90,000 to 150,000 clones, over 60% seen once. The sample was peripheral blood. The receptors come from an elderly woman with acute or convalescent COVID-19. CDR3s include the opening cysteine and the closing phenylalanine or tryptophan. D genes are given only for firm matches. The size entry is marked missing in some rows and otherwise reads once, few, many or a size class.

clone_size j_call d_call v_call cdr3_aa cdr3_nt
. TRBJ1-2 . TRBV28 CASRDRGGPLYGYTF TGTGCCAGCAGAGATCGGGGAGGACCCCTCTATGGCTACACCTTC
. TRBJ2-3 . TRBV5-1 CASSLSGAETDTQYF TGCGCCAGCAGCTTGTCAGGGGCGGAGACAGATACGCAGTATTTT
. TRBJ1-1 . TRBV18 CASSPHADTEAFF TGTGCCAGCTCACCGCACGCGGACACTGAAGCTTTCTTT
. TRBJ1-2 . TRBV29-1 CSVWTVSYGYTF TGCAGCGTCTGGACAGTTTCTTATGGCTACACCTTC
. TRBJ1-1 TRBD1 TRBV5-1 CASRGDRYRTEAFF TGCGCCAGCAGGGGGGACAGGTATCGCACTGAAGCTTTCTTT
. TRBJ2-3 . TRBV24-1 CATSAAGSPETDTQYF TGTGCCACCAGTGCCGCCGGGTCCCCTGAAACAGATACGCAGTATTTT
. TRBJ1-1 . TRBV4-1 CASSQDQVTAEAFF TGCGCCAGCAGCCAAGATCAAGTGACAGCTGAAGCTTTCTTT
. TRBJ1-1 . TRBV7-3 CASSLTQGLTEAFF TGTGCCAGCAGCTTAACTCAGGGCCTCACTGAAGCTTTCTTT
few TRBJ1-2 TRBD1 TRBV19 CASSIERTGVGYTF TGTGCCAGTAGTATAGAGAGGACAGGGGTCGGCTACACCTTC
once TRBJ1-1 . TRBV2 CASSDLTDNTEAFF TGTGCCAGCAGTGATCTGACAGATAACACTGAAGCTTTCTTT
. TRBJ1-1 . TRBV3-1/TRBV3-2 CASRRDFQNTEAFF TGTGCCAGCAGACGGGACTTCCAGAACACTGAAGCTTTCTTT
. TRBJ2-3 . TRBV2 CASSGKELTDTQYF TGTGCCAGCAGTGGTAAGGAGCTCACAGATACGCAGTATTTT
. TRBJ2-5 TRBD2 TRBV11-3 CASSPGLAGGETQYF TGTGCCAGCAGCCCGGGACTAGCGGGAGGAGAGACCCAGTACTTC
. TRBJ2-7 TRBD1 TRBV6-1 CASSEVTGGPYEQYF TGTGCCAGCAGTGAAGTAACAGGGGGGCCCTACGAGCAGTACTTC
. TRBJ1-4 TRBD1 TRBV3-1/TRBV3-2 CASSRRQGEGEKLFF TGTGCCAGCAGCCGAAGACAGGGGGAAGGGGAAAAACTGTTTTTT
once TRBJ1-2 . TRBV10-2 CASSQDSYGYTF TGCGCCAGCAGTCAGGACTCCTATGGCTACACCTTC
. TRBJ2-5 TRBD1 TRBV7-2 CASSPGTALETQYF TGTGCCAGCAGCCCCGGGACAGCTCTGGAGACCCAGTACTTC
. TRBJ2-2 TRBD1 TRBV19 CASSRVDRANTGELFF TGTGCCAGTAGTAGGGTAGACAGGGCTAACACCGGGGAGCTGTTTTTT
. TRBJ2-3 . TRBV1 CTSSHRTSGRATDTQYF TGCACCAGCAGCCATAGGACTAGCGGGAGAGCCACAGATACGCAGTATTTT
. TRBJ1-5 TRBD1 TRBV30 CAWSGGQGSYQPQHF TGTGCCTGGAGTGGTGGACAGGGTAGCTATCAGCCCCAGCATTTT
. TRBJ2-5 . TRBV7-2 CASSFLSPGRGETQYF TGTGCCAGCAGCTTCCTTTCTCCGGGAAGGGGGGAGACCCAGTACTTC
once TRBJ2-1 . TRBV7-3 CASSLGRNNEQFF TGTGCCAGCAGCCTGGGCAGAAACAATGAGCAGTTCTTC
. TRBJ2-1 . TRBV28 CASSPLLNEQFF TGTGCCAGCAGCCCCTTGTTGAATGAGCAGTTCTTC
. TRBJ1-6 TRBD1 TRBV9 CASSVEGQGSSPLHF TGTGCCAGCAGCGTAGAAGGACAGGGCTCCTCACCCCTCCACTTT
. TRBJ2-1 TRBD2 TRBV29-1 CSVDGGGNEQFF TGCAGCGTTGATGGGGGGGGCAATGAGCAGTTCTTC
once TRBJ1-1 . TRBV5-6 CASSLAGAVTEAFF TGTGCCAGCAGCTTGGCAGGGGCGGTCACTGAAGCTTTCTTT